Sequencing of this T cell receptor beta chain was carried out in a study of T-cell reconstitution after alpha-beta-depleted transplantation in children. The CDR3 is 15 residues long. The V gene's germline CDR1 is SGHDN and CDR2 FVKESK. With 1 base removed from V and 2 bases from J, the gap between germline ends came to 6 bases. TCRbeta library preparation incorporated unique molecular identifiers. TCRdb re-called the PCR reads through MiXCR, storing one row per CDR3 protein. The data show about 240,000 distinct CDR3 sequences, with approximately 12% seen just once and 2.6% held by the top ten. Ten or more counts support this clonotype.

Material: PBMCs from the stem cell graft donor, obtained from the stem cell graft. The clonotype comes from a human donor who donated a stem cell graft to a child with acute lymphoblastic leukemia. This chain uses TRBV14 with TRBJ2-6, with unresolved D. In DNA form, the CDR3 reads TGTGCCAGCAGCCAAGCAGTTGCTGGGGCCAACGTCCTGACTTTC. Its protein product is CASSQAVAGANVLTF.